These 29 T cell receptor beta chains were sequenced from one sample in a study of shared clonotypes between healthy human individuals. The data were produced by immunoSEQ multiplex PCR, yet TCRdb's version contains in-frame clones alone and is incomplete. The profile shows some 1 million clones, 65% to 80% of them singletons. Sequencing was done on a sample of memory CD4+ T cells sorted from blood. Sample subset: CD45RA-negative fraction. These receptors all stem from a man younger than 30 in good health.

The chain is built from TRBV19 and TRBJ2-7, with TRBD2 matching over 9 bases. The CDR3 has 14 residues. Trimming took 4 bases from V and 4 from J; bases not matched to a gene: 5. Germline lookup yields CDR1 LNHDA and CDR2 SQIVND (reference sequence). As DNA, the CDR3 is TGTGCCAGTAGTAGAGCGGGAGGACCTTACGAGCAGTACTTC. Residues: CASSRAGGPYEQYF.

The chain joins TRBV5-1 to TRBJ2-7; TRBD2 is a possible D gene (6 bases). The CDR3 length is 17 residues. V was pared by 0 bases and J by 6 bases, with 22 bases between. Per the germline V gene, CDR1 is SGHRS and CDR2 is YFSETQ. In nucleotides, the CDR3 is TGCGCCAGCAGCTTGGCGCCCAACGGGGGAACTCTCTCCGAGCAGTACTTC. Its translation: CASSLAPNGGTLSEQYF.

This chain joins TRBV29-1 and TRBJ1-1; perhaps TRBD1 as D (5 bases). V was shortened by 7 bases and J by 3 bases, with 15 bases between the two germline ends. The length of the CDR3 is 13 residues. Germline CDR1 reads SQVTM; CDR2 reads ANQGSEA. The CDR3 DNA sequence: TGCAGCGCCGGGGGGTTTAGGGACACTGAAGCTTTCTTT. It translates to CSAGGFRDTEAFF.

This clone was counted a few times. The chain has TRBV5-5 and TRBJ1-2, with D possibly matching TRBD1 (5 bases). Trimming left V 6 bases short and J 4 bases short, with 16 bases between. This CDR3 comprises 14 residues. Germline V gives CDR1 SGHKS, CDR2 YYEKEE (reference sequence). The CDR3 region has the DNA TGTGCCAGCACCCGGGGCGACGGGAGCTATGGCTACACCTTC. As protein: CASTRGDGSYGYTF.

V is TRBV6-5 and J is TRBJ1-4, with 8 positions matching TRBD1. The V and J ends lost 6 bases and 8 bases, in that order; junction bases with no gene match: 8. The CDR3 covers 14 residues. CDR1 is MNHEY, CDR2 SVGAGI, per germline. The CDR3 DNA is TGTGCCAGCAGGAGGACAGGGTTTGGGGAAAAACTGTTTTTT. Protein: CASRRTGFGEKLFF.

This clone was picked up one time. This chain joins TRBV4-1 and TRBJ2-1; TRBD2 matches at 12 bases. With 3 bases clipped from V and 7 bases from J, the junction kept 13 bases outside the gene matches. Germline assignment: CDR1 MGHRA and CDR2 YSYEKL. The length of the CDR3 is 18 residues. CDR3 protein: CASSQGPILAGGGNEQFF. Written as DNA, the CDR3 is TGCGCCAGCAGCCAGGGGCCTATTCTAGCGGGAGGGGGAAATGAGCAGTTCTTC.

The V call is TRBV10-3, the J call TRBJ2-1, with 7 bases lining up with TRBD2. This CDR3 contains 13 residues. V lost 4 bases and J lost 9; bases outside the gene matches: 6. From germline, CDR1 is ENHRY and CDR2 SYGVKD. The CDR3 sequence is CAISGVTSIEQFF. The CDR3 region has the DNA TGTGCCATCAGTGGGGTGACTAGCATTGAGCAGTTCTTC.

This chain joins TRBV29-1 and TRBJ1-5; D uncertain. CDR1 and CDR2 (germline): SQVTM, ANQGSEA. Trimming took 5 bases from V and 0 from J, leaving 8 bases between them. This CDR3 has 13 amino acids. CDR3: CSVLTVSNQPQHF. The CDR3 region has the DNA TGCAGCGTTCTTACGGTTAGCAATCAGCCCCAGCATTTT.

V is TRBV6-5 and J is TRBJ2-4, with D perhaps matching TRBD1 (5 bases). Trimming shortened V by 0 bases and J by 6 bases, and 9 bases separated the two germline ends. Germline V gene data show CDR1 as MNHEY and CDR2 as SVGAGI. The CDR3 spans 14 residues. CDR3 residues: CASSYSPDTNIQYF. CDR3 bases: TGTGCCAGCAGTTACTCTCCGGACACAAACATTCAGTACTTC.

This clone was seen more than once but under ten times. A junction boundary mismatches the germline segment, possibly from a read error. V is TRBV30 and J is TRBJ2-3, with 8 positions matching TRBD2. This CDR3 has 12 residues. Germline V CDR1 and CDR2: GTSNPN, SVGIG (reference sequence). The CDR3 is CAWSPGGSWGHF. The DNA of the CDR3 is TGTGCCTGGAGTCCGGGAGGGTCATGGGGGCATTTT.

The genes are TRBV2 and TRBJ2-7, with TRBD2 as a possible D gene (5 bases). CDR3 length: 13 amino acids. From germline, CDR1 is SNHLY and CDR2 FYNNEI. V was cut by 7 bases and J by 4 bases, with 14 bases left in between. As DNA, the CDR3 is TGTGCCAGCATTGGGAGTACGGCTTACGAGCAGTACTTC. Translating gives CASIGSTAYEQYF.

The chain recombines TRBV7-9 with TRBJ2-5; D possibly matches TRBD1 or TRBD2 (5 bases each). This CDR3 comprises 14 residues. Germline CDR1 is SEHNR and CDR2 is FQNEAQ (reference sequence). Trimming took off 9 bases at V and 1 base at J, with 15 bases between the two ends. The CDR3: CASAHRGGQETQYF. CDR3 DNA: TGTGCCAGTGCACACCGTGGGGGCCAAGAGACCCAGTACTTC.

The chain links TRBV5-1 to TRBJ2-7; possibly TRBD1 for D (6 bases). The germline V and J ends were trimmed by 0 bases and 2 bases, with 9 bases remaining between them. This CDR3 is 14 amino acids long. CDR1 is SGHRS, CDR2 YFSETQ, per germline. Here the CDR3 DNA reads TGCGCCAGCAGCTTGGAGGGACAAACCTACGAGCAGTACTTC. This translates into CASSLEGQTYEQYF.

The CDR3 region has the DNA TGTGCCATCAGCGAGACAGTCTCCTACGAGCAGTACTTC. Translated: CAISETVSYEQYF. The chain carries TRBV10-3 and TRBJ2-7; the D gene is possibly TRBD1 (5 bases). Trimming stripped 6 bases from V and 0 bases from J, with 9 bases between. CDR1 is ENHRY, CDR2 SYGVKD, per germline. The CDR3 loop spans 13 amino acids.

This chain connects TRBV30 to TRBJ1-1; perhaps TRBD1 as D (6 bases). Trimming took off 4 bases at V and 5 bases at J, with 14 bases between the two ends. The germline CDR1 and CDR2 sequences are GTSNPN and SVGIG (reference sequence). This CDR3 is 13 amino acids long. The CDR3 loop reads CAWIKYRETEAFF. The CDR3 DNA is TGTGCCTGGATTAAGTACAGGGAAACTGAAGCTTTCTTT.

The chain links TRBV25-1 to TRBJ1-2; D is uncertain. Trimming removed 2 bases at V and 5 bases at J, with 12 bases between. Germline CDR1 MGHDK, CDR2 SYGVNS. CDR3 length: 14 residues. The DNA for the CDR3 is TGTGCCAGCAGTGAAATGGGAGGGTCTTATGGCTACACCTTC. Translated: CASSEMGGSYGYTF.

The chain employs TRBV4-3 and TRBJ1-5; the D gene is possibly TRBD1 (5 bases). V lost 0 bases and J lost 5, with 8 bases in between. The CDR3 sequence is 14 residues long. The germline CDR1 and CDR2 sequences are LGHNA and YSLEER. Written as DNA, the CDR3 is TGCGCCAGCAGCCAAGATGCAGGGCATCAGCCCCAGCATTTT. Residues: CASSQDAGHQPQHF.

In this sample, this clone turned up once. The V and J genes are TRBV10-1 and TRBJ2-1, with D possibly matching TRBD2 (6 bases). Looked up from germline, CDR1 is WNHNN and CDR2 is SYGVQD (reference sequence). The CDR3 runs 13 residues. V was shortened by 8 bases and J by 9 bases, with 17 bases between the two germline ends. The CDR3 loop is CASPRAGRPEQFF. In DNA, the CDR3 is TGCGCCAGCCCCCGGGCAGGGAGGCCTGAGCAGTTCTTC.

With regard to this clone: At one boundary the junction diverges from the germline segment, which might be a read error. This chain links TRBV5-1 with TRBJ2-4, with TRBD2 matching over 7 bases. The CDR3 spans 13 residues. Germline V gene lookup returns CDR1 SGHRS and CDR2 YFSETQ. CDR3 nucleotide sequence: TGCGCCAGCAGCTTGAGTTCAGGGAGGGTTAAGAACTTC. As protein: CASSLSSGRVKNF.

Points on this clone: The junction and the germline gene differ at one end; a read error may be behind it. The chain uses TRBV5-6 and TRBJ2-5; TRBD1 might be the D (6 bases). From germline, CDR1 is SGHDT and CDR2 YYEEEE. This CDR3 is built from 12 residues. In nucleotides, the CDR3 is TGTGCTAGCAGCATCAGGGGTGAGACCCAGTACTTC. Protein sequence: CASSIRGETQYF.

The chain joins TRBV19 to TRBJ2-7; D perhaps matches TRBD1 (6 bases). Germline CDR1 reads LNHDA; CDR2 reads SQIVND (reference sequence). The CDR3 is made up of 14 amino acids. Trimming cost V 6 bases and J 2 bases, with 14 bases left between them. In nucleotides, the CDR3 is TGTGCCAGTAGAGCCGACAGGACCCCCTACGAGCAGTACTTC. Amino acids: CASRADRTPYEQYF.

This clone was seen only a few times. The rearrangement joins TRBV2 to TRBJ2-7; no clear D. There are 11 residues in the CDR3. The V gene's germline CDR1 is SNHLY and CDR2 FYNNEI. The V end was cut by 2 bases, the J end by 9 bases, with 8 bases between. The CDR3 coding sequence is TGTGCCAGCAGTGAACAGGTTGGGCAGTACTTC. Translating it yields CASSEQVGQYF.

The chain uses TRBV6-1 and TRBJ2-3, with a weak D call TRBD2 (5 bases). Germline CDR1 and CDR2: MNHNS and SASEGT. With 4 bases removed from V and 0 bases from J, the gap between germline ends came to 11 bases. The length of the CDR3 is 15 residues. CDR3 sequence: CASSGHRGSTDTQYF. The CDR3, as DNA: TGTGCCAGCAGTGGACATCGGGGTAGCACAGATACGCAGTATTTT.

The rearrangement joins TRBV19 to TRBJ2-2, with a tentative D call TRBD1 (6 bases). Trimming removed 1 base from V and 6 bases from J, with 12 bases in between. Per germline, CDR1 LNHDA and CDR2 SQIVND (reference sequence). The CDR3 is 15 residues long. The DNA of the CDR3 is TGTGCCAGTAGTATAGCAGGGACAAAGTCCGGGGAGCTGTTTTTT. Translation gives CASSIAGTKSGELFF. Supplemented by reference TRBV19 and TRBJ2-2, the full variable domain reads DGGITQSPKYLFRKEGQNVTLSCEQNLNHDAMYWYRQDPGQGLRLIYYSQIVNDFQKGDIAEGYSVSREKKESFPLTVTSAQKNPTAFYLCASSIAGTKSGELFFGEGSRLTVL.

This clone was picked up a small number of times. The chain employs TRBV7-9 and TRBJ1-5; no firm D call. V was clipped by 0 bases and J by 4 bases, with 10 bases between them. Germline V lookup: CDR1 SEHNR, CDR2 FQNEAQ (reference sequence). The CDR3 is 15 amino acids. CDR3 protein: CASSLAQVGNQPQHF. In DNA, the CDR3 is TGTGCCAGCAGCTTAGCGCAGGTCGGGAATCAGCCCCAGCATTTT. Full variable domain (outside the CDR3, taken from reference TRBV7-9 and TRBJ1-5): DTGVSQNPRHKITKRGQNVTFRCDPISEHNRLYWYRQTLGQGPEFLTYFQNEAQLEKSRLLSDRFSAERPKGSFSTLEIQRTEQGDSAMYLCASSLAQVGNQPQHFGDGTRLSIL.

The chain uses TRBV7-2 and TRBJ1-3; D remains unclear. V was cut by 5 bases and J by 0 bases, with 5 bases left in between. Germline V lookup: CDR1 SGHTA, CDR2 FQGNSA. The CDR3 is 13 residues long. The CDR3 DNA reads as TGTGCCAGCAGCCCGAGCTCTGGAAACACCATATATTTT. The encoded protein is CASSPSSGNTIYF.

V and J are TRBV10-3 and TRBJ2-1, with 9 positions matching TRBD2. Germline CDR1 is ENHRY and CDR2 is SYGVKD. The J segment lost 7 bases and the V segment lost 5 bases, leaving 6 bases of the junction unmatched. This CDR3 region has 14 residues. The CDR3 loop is CAISLAGSSNEQFF. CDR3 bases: TGTGCCATCAGTCTAGCGGGGAGTTCGAATGAGCAGTTCTTC.

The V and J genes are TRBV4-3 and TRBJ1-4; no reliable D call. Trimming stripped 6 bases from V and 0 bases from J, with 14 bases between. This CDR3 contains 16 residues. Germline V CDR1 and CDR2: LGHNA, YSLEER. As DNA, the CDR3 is TGCGCCAGCAGTTTGGGGAAACGGGCAACTAATGAAAAACTGTTTTTT. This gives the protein CASSLGKRATNEKLFF.

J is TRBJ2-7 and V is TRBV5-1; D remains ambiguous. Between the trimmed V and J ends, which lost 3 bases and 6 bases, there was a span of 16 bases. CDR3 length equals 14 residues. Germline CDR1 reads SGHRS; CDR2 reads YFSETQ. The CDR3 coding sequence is TGCGCCAGCAGCTACGGGCCTTTGAGTGGCGAGCAGTACTTC. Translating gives CASSYGPLSGEQYF.